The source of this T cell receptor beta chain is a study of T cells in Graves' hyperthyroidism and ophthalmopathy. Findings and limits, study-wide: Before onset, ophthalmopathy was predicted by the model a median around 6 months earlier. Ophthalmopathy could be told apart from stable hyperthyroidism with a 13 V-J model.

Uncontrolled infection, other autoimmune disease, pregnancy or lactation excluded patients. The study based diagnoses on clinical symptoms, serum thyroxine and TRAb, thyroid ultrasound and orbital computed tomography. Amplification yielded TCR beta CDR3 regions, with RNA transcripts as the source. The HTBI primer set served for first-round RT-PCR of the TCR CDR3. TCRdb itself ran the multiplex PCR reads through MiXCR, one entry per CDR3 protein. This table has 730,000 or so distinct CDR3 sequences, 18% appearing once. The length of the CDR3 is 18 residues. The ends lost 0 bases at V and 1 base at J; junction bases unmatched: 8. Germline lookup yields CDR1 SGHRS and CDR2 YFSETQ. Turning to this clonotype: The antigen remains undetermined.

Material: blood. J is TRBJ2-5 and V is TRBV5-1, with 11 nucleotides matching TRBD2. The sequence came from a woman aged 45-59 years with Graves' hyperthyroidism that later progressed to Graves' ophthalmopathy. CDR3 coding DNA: TGCGCCAGCAGCTTGGTTGGAGAAGGACTAGCGGGCCAAGAGACCCAGTACTTC. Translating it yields CASSLVGEGLAGQETQYF.